The 23 T cell receptor beta chains presented below share a single source sample, sequenced in a study of blood T cell repertoires in COVID-19. The table came from immunoSEQ multiplex PCR; TCRdb's copy has only in-frame clones and leaves some out. The table has 180,000 or so clones, about four fifths seen once. Sequencing input: peripheral blood. Every receptor here comes from a woman in her 40s with COVID-19, enrolled during active disease.

This chain connects TRBV5-4 to TRBJ1-1, with TRBD1 identical over 8 bases. Losses at the gene ends were 4 bases for V and 0 bases for J; bases not matched to a gene: 14. Germline values: CDR1 SGHNT, CDR2 YYREEE (reference sequence). This CDR3 region has 18 residues. CDR3 loop: CASSLGQGRIIMNTEAFF. The CDR3 DNA follows: TGTGCCAGCAGCCTCGGACAGGGCCGCATTATTATGAACACTGAAGCTTTCTTT.

The chain employs TRBV5-1 and TRBJ2-3; the D gene is possibly TRBD2 (5 bases). This CDR3 has 14 amino acids. CDR1 is SGHRS, CDR2 YFSETQ, per germline. V was pared by 0 bases and J by 11 bases, with 16 bases between. This CDR3 reads CASSLGFDRDGQYF. CDR3 sequence (DNA): TGCGCCAGCAGCTTGGGATTCGATCGGGATGGGCAGTATTTT.

The CDR3 DNA is TGTGCCAGCTCACGCCAACTAGCGGGTTCTAGCAATGAGCAGTTCTTC. Translating it yields CASSRQLAGSSNEQFF. The gene calls are TRBV18 and TRBJ2-1; TRBD2 matches at 9 bases. There are 16 residues in the CDR3. V shed 4 bases, J shed 6 bases, and the junction held 10 bases outside the gene matches. Germline V gene lookup returns CDR1 KGHSH and CDR2 LQKENI.

Only a few counts were recorded for this clone. This chain links TRBV7-3 with TRBJ2-5, with TRBD2 matching 11 bases. In germline, CDR1 is SGHTA, CDR2 FQGTGA. V lost 1 base, J lost 4 bases, and 2 bases stayed unmatched. The CDR3 consists of 15 residues. In nucleotides, the CDR3 is TGTGCCAGCAGCTTAATAGCGGGAGGGCTAGAGACCCAGTACTTC. It is translated as CASSLIAGGLETQYF.

The chain recombines TRBV6-5 with TRBJ1-1; D may be TRBD1 (5 bases). The CDR3 runs to 13 residues. Between the trimmed V and J ends, which lost 4 bases and 1 base, there was a span of 7 bases. The germline CDR1 and CDR2 sequences are MNHEY and SVGAGI. CDR3 sequence: CASSSQENTEAFF. CDR3 nucleotides: TGTGCCAGCAGTTCACAGGAGAACACTGAAGCTTTCTTT.

The gene calls are TRBV19 and TRBJ2-2; D may be TRBD1 (5 bases). Trimming cost V 5 bases and J 3 bases, with 10 bases left between them. This CDR3 region has 14 residues. Germline lookup yields CDR1 LNHDA and CDR2 SQIVND (reference sequence). CDR3 nucleotides: TGTGCCAGTAGTGACAGAGCCTACACCGGGGAGCTGTTTTTT. This translates into CASSDRAYTGELFF. Using reference TRBV19 and TRBJ2-2 for the parts outside the CDR3, the full variable domain is DGGITQSPKYLFRKEGQNVTLSCEQNLNHDAMYWYRQDPGQGLRLIYYSQIVNDFQKGDIAEGYSVSREKKESFPLTVTSAQKNPTAFYLCASSDRAYTGELFFGEGSRLTVL.

V gene TRBV28 combines with J gene TRBJ2-5; 7 bases align to TRBD1. CDR3 length: 14 residues. The V gene's germline CDR1 is MDHEN and CDR2 SYDVKM. The ends lost 6 bases at V and 5 bases at J; junction bases unmatched: 9. The CDR3 region is CASSEAGTVETQYF. The CDR3 coding sequence is TGTGCCAGCAGCGAAGCCGGGACAGTGGAGACCCAGTACTTC.

The V call is TRBV5-1, the J call TRBJ1-1; the D gene is possibly TRBD1 (5 bases). Germline V gene sequence: CDR1 SGHRS, CDR2 YFSETQ. The ends were cut back, 5 bases at V and 9 bases at J, with 17 bases in the middle. The CDR3 is 13 amino acids. The DNA for the CDR3 is TGCGCCAGCAGTCCTGACAGACATCTAAAAGCTTTCTTT. Its translation: CASSPDRHLKAFF.

This chain links TRBV28 with TRBJ1-2; D is ambiguous. V was shortened by 3 bases and J by 4 bases, with 12 bases between the two germline ends. The CDR3 has 14 residues. CDR1 is MDHEN, CDR2 SYDVKM, per germline. DNA for the CDR3: TGTGCCAGCAGTTTTCGTTCAGGACTCTATGGCTACACCTTC. The encoded protein is CASSFRSGLYGYTF.

This chain connects TRBV5-1 to TRBJ2-2, with 7 bases matching TRBD1. The V and J ends lost 3 bases and 4 bases, in that order; junction bases with no gene match: 9. Germline CDR1 reads SGHRS; CDR2 reads YFSETQ. The CDR3 covers 16 residues. CDR3 region: CASSYQDRPITGELFF. The CDR3 nucleotides read TGCGCCAGCAGCTACCAGGACAGGCCCATCACCGGGGAGCTGTTTTTT.

Here the CDR3 reads CASSVLAGRNEQFF. CDR3 sequence (DNA): TGTGCCAGCAGCGTGTTAGCGGGAAGGAATGAGCAGTTCTTC. This chain joins TRBV9 and TRBJ2-1, with TRBD2 identical over 8 bases. Germline assignment: CDR1 SGDLS and CDR2 YYNGEE. CDR3 size: 14 residues. Trimming cost V 2 bases and J 7 bases; bases outside gene matches: 5.

The chain links TRBV7-9 to TRBJ1-1, with 9 bases identical to TRBD1. Trimming removed 1 base from V and 4 bases from J; junction bases left unmatched: 10. This CDR3 has 17 residues. From germline, CDR1 is SEHNR and CDR2 FQNEAQ (reference sequence). CDR3 sequence: CASSLGSGGQGGTEAFF. CDR3 nucleotides: TGTGCCAGCAGCTTAGGTTCCGGGGGACAGGGTGGCACTGAAGCTTTCTTT.

The rearrangement links TRBV6-4 to TRBJ2-7; D perhaps matches TRBD1 (6 bases). CDR1 and CDR2 from the germline V gene are MRHNA and SNTAGT. Trimming took 4 bases from V and 2 from J, leaving 15 bases between them. This CDR3 spans 15 amino acids. The CDR3 loop reads CASSVVCGQTYEQYV. The CDR3 nucleotides read TGTGCCAGCAGTGTGGTTTGCGGACAGACCTACGAGCAGTACGTC.

The V and J genes are TRBV2 and TRBJ1-5; TRBD1 aligns across 10 bases. The V gene's germline CDR1 is SNHLY and CDR2 FYNNEI. CDR3 size: 13 residues. The junction had 2 bases not matched to a gene; V was cut back by 5 bases and J by 7 bases. The CDR3 sequence: CASSKTGGQPQHF. Here the CDR3 DNA reads TGTGCCAGCAGTAAGACAGGGGGCCAGCCCCAGCATTTT.

The chain employs TRBV14 and TRBJ2-1; a possible D gene is TRBD2 (6 bases). The CDR3 has 16 amino acids. V lost 5 bases, J lost 0 bases, and 14 bases lay in between. CDR1 and CDR2 (germline): SGHDN, FVKESK. The CDR3 is CASSILDGSSYNEQFF. CDR3 nucleotide sequence: TGTGCCAGCAGCATCCTGGACGGGAGCTCCTACAATGAGCAGTTCTTC.

V is TRBV19 and J is TRBJ2-7; D possibly corresponds to TRBD1 (5 bases). Trimming stripped 5 bases from V and 6 bases from J, with 17 bases between. Germline V gene lookup returns CDR1 LNHDA and CDR2 SQIVND (reference sequence). CDR3 length equals 14 residues. The CDR3 sequence: CASSLGRAIGEQYF. CDR3 DNA sequence: TGTGCCAGTAGTCTCGGCAGGGCAATCGGCGAGCAGTACTTC. The full variable domain, with the rest looked up from reference TRBV19 and TRBJ2-7, is DGGITQSPKYLFRKEGQNVTLSCEQNLNHDAMYWYRQDPGQGLRLIYYSQIVNDFQKGDIAEGYSVSREKKESFPLTVTSAQKNPTAFYLCASSLGRAIGEQYFGPGTRLTVT.

The V call is TRBV19, the J call TRBJ2-2; the D is unclear. V was trimmed by 4 bases and J by 0 bases, leaving 6 bases between them. The CDR3 extends over 14 amino acids. The germline V gene encodes CDR1 LNHDA and CDR2 SQIVND (reference sequence). CDR3 bases: TGTGCCAGTAGTACGGGTCCGAACACCGGGGAGCTGTTTTTT. The encoded protein is CASSTGPNTGELFF.

The chain combines TRBV7-2 with TRBJ2-2, with D maybe TRBD2 (5 bases). Germline V gives CDR1 SGHTA, CDR2 FQGNSA. The CDR3 sequence is 15 residues long. Trimming took 4 bases from V and 6 from J, leaving 15 bases between them. The CDR3 coding sequence is TGTGCCAGCAGCTCACCCTTGCTCGGGGCCGGGGAGCTGTTTTTT. As protein: CASSSPLLGAGELFF.

The rearrangement uses TRBV9 and TRBJ2-5; D not resolved. The length of the CDR3 is 14 residues. Trimming left V 0 bases short and J 5 bases short, with 11 bases between. From germline, CDR1 is SGDLS and CDR2 YYNGEE. The CDR3 DNA is TGTGCCAGCAGCGTAGAAAGTAGTGCGGAGACCCAGTACTTC. Protein product: CASSVESSAETQYF.

The V and J genes are TRBV11-2 and TRBJ2-1; a weak D match, TRBD2 (6 bases). The CDR3 is made up of 15 amino acids. Per the germline V gene, CDR1 is SGHAT and CDR2 is FQNNGV. V lost 5 bases to trimming and J lost 5 bases, with 16 bases between them. The CDR3 sequence: CASSVTRNANNEQFF. The DNA for the CDR3 is TGTGCCAGCAGCGTGACTAGGAATGCTAACAATGAGCAGTTCTTC.

The chain is built from TRBV10-1 and TRBJ1-1; the D is unclear. Deletions cut 6 bases from V and 3 bases from J, with 20 bases between. The CDR3 has 16 amino acids. Germline-derived CDR1 and CDR2 are WNHNN and SYGVQD (reference sequence). The CDR3 protein is CASRRVWAPLYTEAFF. CDR3 nucleotide sequence: TGCGCCAGCAGGAGGGTTTGGGCCCCCCTTTACACTGAAGCTTTCTTT.

The chain recombines TRBV9 with TRBJ2-1, with a tentative D call TRBD2 (6 bases). Deletions cut 0 bases from V and 10 bases from J, with 11 bases between. Per the germline V gene, CDR1 is SGDLS and CDR2 is YYNGEE. This CDR3 has 13 residues. CDR3: CASSVDATSEQFF. CDR3 coding DNA: TGTGCCAGCAGCGTAGACGCAACTAGCGAGCAGTTCTTC.

This clone was detected a few times. The chain joins TRBV7-9 to TRBJ2-1, with D possibly being TRBD2 (5 bases). Trimming pared 1 base from V and 0 bases from J, leaving 10 bases between. Germline CDR1 SEHNR, CDR2 FQNEAQ (reference sequence). The CDR3 contains 16 residues. CDR3 nucleotides: TGTGCCAGCAGCTTAGTGGAAGGGAGCTCCTACAATGAGCAGTTCTTC. It is translated as CASSLVEGSSYNEQFF.